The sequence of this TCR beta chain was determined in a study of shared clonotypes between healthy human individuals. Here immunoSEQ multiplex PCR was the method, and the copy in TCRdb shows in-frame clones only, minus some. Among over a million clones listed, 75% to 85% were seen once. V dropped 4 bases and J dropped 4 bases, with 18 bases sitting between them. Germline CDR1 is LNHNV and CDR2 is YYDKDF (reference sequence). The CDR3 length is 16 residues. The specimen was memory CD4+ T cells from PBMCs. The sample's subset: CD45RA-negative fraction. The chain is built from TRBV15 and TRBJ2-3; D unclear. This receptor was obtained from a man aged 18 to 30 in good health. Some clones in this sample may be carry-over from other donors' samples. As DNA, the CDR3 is TGTGCCACCAGCACAAATCGAAGAGGTCTCGCAGATACGCAGTATTTT. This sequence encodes CATSTNRRGLADTQYF.